Included here is one T cell receptor beta chain sequence, with context. Its cognate antigen is unknown. The authors used template switching to add a universal primer site and gave cDNA unique molecular identifiers. TCRdb re-analysed the 5' RACE reads in MiXCR, keeping a single row per CDR3 protein. The sample consists of 300,000 to 400,000 distinct CDR3 sequences, 9% to 15% of them appearing once. This record belongs to a study of identical twins. Notes on the study in general: Out-of-frame alpha sequences shared by twins showed excess low generation probability.

V was clipped by 4 bases and J by 5 bases; unmatched bases: 7. Germline assignment: CDR1 SGHVS and CDR2 FNYEAQ. The CDR3 runs to 16 residues. These data were also filed under a second study, of yellow fever vaccine responses in identical twins. That report notes: Twins reportedly appeared to share part of their vaccine T cell response while keeping part individual.

The sequencing sample was made of CD8+ T cells sorted from blood. This chain joins TRBV7-6 and TRBJ2-1, with 11 bases fitting TRBD2. This receptor was taken from a woman in her late teens or twenties in good health. CDR3 residues: CASSSLSGGANNEQFF. The CDR3 coding sequence is TGTGCCAGCAGCTCCCTTAGCGGGGGGGCCAACAATGAGCAGTTCTTC.